The 28 T cell receptor beta chains below were found in one sample sequenced in a study of shared clonotypes between healthy human individuals. Here immunoSEQ multiplex PCR was the method, and the copy in TCRdb shows in-frame clones only, minus some. The sample includes roughly 1 million clones, approximately 76% of them seen just once. The sequencing sample was made of memory CD4+ T cells sorted from blood. Described subset: CD45RA-negative fraction. The source of these receptors is a man between 18 and 35 years old in good health.

The chain carries TRBV27 and TRBJ2-1, with a tentative D call TRBD2 (5 bases). The CDR3 runs to 14 residues. The V end was cut by 3 bases, the J end by 7 bases, with 13 bases between. Germline V gives CDR1 MNHEY, CDR2 SMNVEV (reference sequence). CDR3 DNA sequence: TGTGCCAGCAGTTTGTCCGGGGTCGGGAATGAGCAGTTCTTC. It encodes CASSLSGVGNEQFF.

CDR3 protein: CASISSGWNTGELFF. CDR3 bases: TGTGCCAGCATCTCTAGCGGGTGGAACACCGGGGAGCTGTTTTTT. The chain links TRBV2 to TRBJ2-2; 8 positions agree with TRBD2. The germline CDR1 and CDR2 sequences are SNHLY and FYNNEI. Trimming took 7 bases from V and 1 from J; bases not matched to a gene: 5. The CDR3 sequence is 15 residues long.

The chain employs TRBV6-1 and TRBJ2-6, with TRBD1 matching 10 bases. V lost 6 bases, J lost 4 bases, and 9 bases stayed unmatched. The CDR3 contains 17 residues. CDR1 MNHNS and CDR2 SASEGT come from the germline V gene. This CDR3 reads CASREPGQGSGANVLTF. The CDR3 region has the DNA TGTGCCAGCAGAGAACCGGGACAGGGGTCCGGGGCCAACGTCCTGACTTTC.

V is TRBV14 and J is TRBJ2-2; no clear D. The CDR3 is 15 residues long. Between the trimmed V and J ends, which lost 1 base and 3 bases, there was a span of 9 bases. Per the germline V gene, CDR1 is SGHDN and CDR2 is FVKESK. This CDR3 is CASSQGGLYTGELFF. In nucleotides, the CDR3 is TGTGCCAGCAGCCAAGGCGGCCTTTACACCGGGGAGCTGTTTTTT.

V usage is TRBV30 and J usage is TRBJ1-1; no clear D. V gave up 4 bases and J gave up 3 bases, with 12 bases separating them. The CDR3 is 13 amino acids. The germline V gene has CDR1 GTSNPN and CDR2 SVGIG (reference sequence). CDR3 sequence: CAWTVQMDTEAFF. The CDR3 DNA reads TGTGCCTGGACCGTCCAGATGGACACTGAAGCTTTCTTT.

CDR3 nucleotide sequence: TGTGCCAGCAGCCTGAACAGGGGGAGCCAGTATGGCTACACCTTC. Protein: CASSLNRGSQYGYTF. V is TRBV5-4 and J is TRBJ1-2; TRBD1 matches 8 bases. Germline loops: CDR1 SGHNT, CDR2 YYREEE (reference sequence). With 4 bases clipped from V and 5 bases from J, the junction kept 10 bases outside the gene matches. This CDR3 is built from 15 residues.

The V gene is TRBV7-9, the J gene TRBJ2-5; D not resolved. The CDR3 loop spans 16 amino acids. V lost 4 bases and J lost 1, with 16 bases in between. CDR1 is SEHNR and CDR2 is FQNEAQ in the germline V gene (reference sequence). The CDR3 region is CASSYRVTRIQETQYF. The DNA of the CDR3 is TGTGCCAGCAGCTACCGGGTCACCCGGATCCAAGAGACCCAGTACTTC.

This clone was seen just once. This rearrangement joins TRBV28 to TRBJ1-5, with 9 bases matching TRBD1. Per the germline V gene, CDR1 is MDHEN and CDR2 is SYDVKM. The CDR3 spans 15 residues. Trimming removed 6 bases from V and 2 bases from J; junction bases left unmatched: 5. The CDR3: CASSGDRVGNQPQHF. CDR3 bases: TGTGCCAGCAGCGGGGACAGGGTAGGCAATCAGCCCCAGCATTTT.

J is TRBJ1-1 and V is TRBV6-1; 11 bases fit TRBD1. After removal of 11 bases from V and 10 bases from J, the junction contained 15 bases not matched to a gene. This CDR3 has 14 amino acids. Germline V gives CDR1 MNHNS, CDR2 SASEGT. CDR3 region: CAGTPGQGGSRAFF. CDR3 sequence (DNA): TGTGCCGGAACGCCGGGACAGGGGGGTTCTCGAGCTTTCTTT.

Regarding this clone: The same CDR3 can be traced to other DNA sequences in this sample. The chain couples TRBV10-3 to TRBJ1-5, with D maybe TRBD1 (5 bases). The CDR3 loop spans 13 amino acids. Germline V gives CDR1 ENHRY, CDR2 SYGVKD. Trimming removed 0 bases at V and 7 bases at J, with 7 bases between. The CDR3 is CAISESRGQPQHF. CDR3 DNA sequence: TGTGCCATCAGTGAGTCTCGGGGGCAGCCCCAGCATTTT.

V usage is TRBV6-5 and J usage is TRBJ2-1; D unresolved. V dropped 2 bases and J dropped 0 bases, with 11 bases sitting between them. Per germline, CDR1 MNHEY and CDR2 SVGAGI. This CDR3 contains 16 residues. Here the CDR3 DNA reads TGTGCCAGCAGTTACCCTCAGAGTGGCTCCTACAATGAGCAGTTCTTC. It encodes CASSYPQSGSYNEQFF.

This clone was recorded once. The chain joins TRBV19 to TRBJ2-1, with a tentative D call TRBD2 (6 bases). Trimming took off 3 bases at V and 9 bases at J, with 15 bases between the two ends. This CDR3 is built from 14 residues. Looked up from germline, CDR1 is LNHDA and CDR2 is SQIVND (reference sequence). The CDR3 loop is CASSISDGGSEQFF. CDR3 in DNA: TGTGCCAGTAGTATTTCCGACGGGGGAAGTGAGCAGTTCTTC.

This chain joins TRBV5-1 and TRBJ1-2; D gene uncertain. The CDR3 totals 14 residues. Trimming shortened V by 1 base and J by 2 bases, and 9 bases separated the two germline ends. Germline V gives CDR1 SGHRS, CDR2 YFSETQ. CDR3 nucleotides: TGCGCCAGCAGCTTGAGTGGTGGCAACTATGGCTACACCTTC. It is translated as CASSLSGGNYGYTF.

This chain uses TRBV2 with TRBJ1-5, with TRBD1 identical over 8 bases. Germline lookup yields CDR1 SNHLY and CDR2 FYNNEI. The CDR3 contains 14 residues. V was clipped by 5 bases and J by 2 bases; unmatched bases: 2. The CDR3 spells CASSSDRGNQPQHF. The CDR3 nucleotides are TGTGCCAGCAGTTCGGACAGGGGCAATCAGCCCCAGCATTTT.

Turning to this clone: A much larger clone differs by one base, so this may be a read error. The chain couples TRBV19 to TRBJ2-1, with 10 nucleotides matching TRBD2. The CDR3 runs to 16 residues. From germline, CDR1 is LNHDA and CDR2 SQIVND (reference sequence). CDR3 sequence (DNA): TGTGCCAGTAGTCCCCGAGCGGGAGGGGTCGGCAATGGGCAGTTCTTC. It encodes CASSPRAGGVGNGQFF. Combining the CDR3 with reference TRBV19 and TRBJ2-1 gives the whole variable domain DGGITQSPKYLFRKEGQNVTLSCEQNLNHDAMYWYRQDPGQGLRLIYYSQIVNDFQKGDIAEGYSVSREKKESFPLTVTSAQKNPTAFYLCASSPRAGGVGNGQFFGPGTRLTVL.

This chain joins TRBV11-2 and TRBJ1-1, with unresolved D. V was cut by 1 base and J by 5 bases, with 17 bases left in between. This CDR3 is 16 amino acids long. The V gene's germline CDR1 is SGHAT and CDR2 FQNNGV. CDR3 loop: CASSLVPLQERTEAFF. The CDR3 coding sequence is TGTGCCAGCAGCTTAGTCCCCCTACAAGAAAGGACTGAAGCTTTCTTT.

This chain connects TRBV18 to TRBJ2-5, with 7 bases aligning to TRBD1. The CDR3 extends over 14 amino acids. V lost 4 bases and J lost 4; bases outside the gene matches: 6. Germline-derived CDR1 and CDR2 are KGHSH and LQKENI. The CDR3 DNA reads as TGTGCCAGCTCACTCTCGACAGGGACAGAGACCCAGTACTTC. Protein: CASSLSTGTETQYF.

The chain uses TRBV28 and TRBJ2-3; 8 nucleotides match TRBD2. CDR3 length equals 15 residues. Germline V gene sequence: CDR1 MDHEN, CDR2 SYDVKM. The J segment lost 0 bases and the V segment lost 3 bases, leaving 2 bases of the junction unmatched. Here the CDR3 DNA reads TGTGCCAGCAGTTTTCGGGGGGGGAGCACAGATACGCAGTATTTT. It translates to CASSFRGGSTDTQYF.

Concerning this clone itself: Other DNA sequences in this sample translate to the same CDR3. The chain employs TRBV5-4 and TRBJ2-3; no firm D call. V lost 0 bases, J lost 1 base, and 3 bases lay in between. This CDR3 is 13 amino acids long. The germline gives CDR1 SGHNT, CDR2 YYREEE (reference sequence). The CDR3: CASSLVGTDTQYF. The CDR3 nucleotides read TGTGCCAGCAGCTTGGTAGGCACAGATACGCAGTATTTT.

V usage is TRBV18 and J usage is TRBJ2-3, with 8 bases matching TRBD1. Germline V gene lookup returns CDR1 KGHSH and CDR2 LQKENI. The CDR3 loop spans 15 amino acids. The ends lost 6 bases at V and 0 bases at J; junction bases unmatched: 5. In DNA, the CDR3 is TGTGCCAGCTCGGATAACAGGGGGAGCACAGATACGCAGTATTTT. Its protein product is CASSDNRGSTDTQYF.

Comment on this clone: A read error may explain this, as a much larger clone is one base away. Other DNA sequences in the same sample also yield this CDR3. The chain carries TRBV5-1 and TRBJ1-1; D is undetermined. Looked up from germline, CDR1 is SGHRS and CDR2 is YFSETQ. CDR3 length: 13 residues. For the CDR3, the DNA is TGTGCCAGCAGCCTCGAGATGAACACTGAAGCTTTCTTT. Translated, it gives CASSLEMNTEAFF. The whole variable domain, filled in from reference TRBV5-1 and TRBJ1-1, reads KAGVTQTPRYLIKTRGQQVTLSCSPISGHRSVSWYQQTPGQGLQFLFEYFSETQRNKGNFPGRFSGRQFSNSRSEMNVSTLELGDSALYLCASSLEMNTEAFFGQGTRLTVV.

The sample holds one count of this clone. J is TRBJ1-1 and V is TRBV4-3, with D unclear. Per the germline V gene, CDR1 is LGHNA and CDR2 is YSLEER. CDR3 length: 16 amino acids. With 1 base removed from V and 3 bases from J, the gap between germline ends came to 15 bases. In nucleotides, the CDR3 is TGCGCCAGCAGCCAAGGTCGGAGTCGAAGAGACACTGAAGCTTTCTTT. Translation: CASSQGRSRRDTEAFF.

The rearrangement links TRBV5-6 to TRBJ1-3; a possible D gene is TRBD1 (5 bases). CDR1 is SGHDT and CDR2 is YYEEEE in the germline V gene. V was pared by 1 base and J by 0 bases, with 8 bases between. The CDR3 consists of 15 residues. The CDR3 here is CASSLTGDSGNTIYF. The CDR3 bases are TGTGCCAGCAGCTTGACAGGCGACTCTGGAAACACCATATATTTT.

This clone was observed a single time. One junction end disagrees with the germline gene, perhaps due to a read error. V usage is TRBV5-1 and J usage is TRBJ2-7, with TRBD1 identical over 7 bases. The CDR3 is 12 residues long. Germline loops: CDR1 SGHRS, CDR2 YFSETQ. CDR3 in amino acids: CASSPGQVEQYF. The CDR3 coding sequence is TGTGCCAGCAGCCCCGGACAGGTCGAGCAGTACTTC. The whole variable domain, remainder taken from reference TRBV5-1 and TRBJ2-7, is KAGVTQTPRYLIKTRGQQVTLSCSPISGHRSVSWYQQTPGQGLQFLFEYFSETQRNKGNFPGRFSGRQFSNSRSEMNVSTLELGDSALYLCASSPGQVEQYFGPGTRLTVT.

This chain links TRBV4-2 with TRBJ2-1; 15 bases are shared with TRBD2. The junction had 4 bases not matched to a gene; V was cut back by 0 bases and J by 4 bases. Germline values: CDR1 LGHNA, CDR2 YNFKEQ. There are 18 residues in the CDR3. This CDR3 reads CASSQEGTSGGMYNEQFF. The DNA of the CDR3 is TGTGCCAGCAGCCAAGAGGGGACTAGCGGGGGGATGTACAATGAGCAGTTCTTC.

The V and J genes are TRBV5-1 and TRBJ1-1, with D possibly being TRBD1 (6 bases). This CDR3 has 15 residues. Trimming removed 0 bases at V and 1 base at J, with 10 bases between. CDR1 and CDR2 from the germline V gene are SGHRS and YFSETQ. CDR3 in DNA: TGCGCCAGCAGCTTGGGAGACAGGCAGAACACTGAAGCTTTCTTT. It yields the protein CASSLGDRQNTEAFF.

V and J are TRBV2 and TRBJ1-3, with 7 bases matching TRBD1. The J segment lost 0 bases and the V segment lost 4 bases, leaving 3 bases of the junction unmatched. Germline-derived CDR1 and CDR2 are SNHLY and FYNNEI. The CDR3 has 15 amino acids. This CDR3 is CASSGQGNSGNTIYF. Here the CDR3 DNA reads TGTGCCAGCAGTGGACAGGGTAACTCTGGAAACACCATATATTTT. Looking up the rest from reference TRBV2 and TRBJ1-3 gives the full variable domain: EPEVTQTPSHQVTQMGQEVILRCVPISNHLYFYWYRQILGQKVEFLVSFYNNEISEKSEIFDDQFSVERPDGSNFTLKIRSTKLEDSAMYFCASSGQGNSGNTIYFGEGSWLTVV.

The chain employs TRBV5-5 and TRBJ1-1, with no clear D. The CDR3 spans 15 residues. Germline loops: CDR1 SGHKS, CDR2 YYEKEE (reference sequence). V lost 0 bases to trimming and J lost 4 bases, with 13 bases between them. The CDR3 nucleotides read TGTGCCAGCAGCTTGGAGGGAGGGATGAGCACTGAAGCTTTCTTT. Protein: CASSLEGGMSTEAFF.